The 20 T cell receptor beta chains presented below share a single source sample, sequenced in a study of cytomegalovirus exposure and HLA in healthy donors. PCR involved 60 Vbeta and 13 Jbeta primers. Assay: immunoSEQ multiplex PCR; the TCRdb copy retains only in-frame clones and omits some. This table holds about 200,000 clones, around three quarters found once. What was sequenced was PBMCs. The receptor source for this set is a young woman in good health and CMV-seropositive.

This clone was seen just once. The chain employs TRBV7-2 and TRBJ2-7, with TRBD1 matching over 8 bases. The CDR3 loop spans 16 amino acids. J lost 4 bases, V lost 2 bases, and 10 bases had no gene match. Germline-derived CDR1 and CDR2 are SGHTA and FQGNSA. The CDR3 reads CASSLLGQGANYEQYF. The CDR3 nucleotides are TGTGCCAGCAGCTTATTAGGGCAGGGGGCGAATTACGAGCAGTACTTC.

J is TRBJ1-1 and V is TRBV10-3; D perhaps matches TRBD1 (5 bases). Deletions cut 3 bases from V and 11 bases from J, with 22 bases between. Per the germline V gene, CDR1 is ENHRY and CDR2 is SYGVKD. The CDR3 contains 15 residues. This CDR3 is CAISDPPGGGGGAFF. The CDR3 DNA follows: TGTGCCATCAGTGACCCCCCTGGCGGGGGTGGGGGGGCTTTCTTT.

In its sample, this clone was seen once. The rearrangement joins TRBV27 to TRBJ2-3; D gene unclear. The germline V gene encodes CDR1 MNHEY and CDR2 SMNVEV (reference sequence). The ends were cut back, 2 bases at V and 2 bases at J, with 11 bases in the middle. This CDR3 is 15 amino acids long. Here the CDR3 DNA reads TGTGCCAGCAGTTTAAGTAGTCCCTACACAGATACGCAGTATTTT. It yields the protein CASSLSSPYTDTQYF.

The chain links TRBV5-4 to TRBJ1-1; 7 nucleotides agree with TRBD1. The germline gives CDR1 SGHNT, CDR2 YYREEE (reference sequence). The ends lost 5 bases at V and 2 bases at J; junction bases unmatched: 9. CDR3 length equals 15 residues. The CDR3, as DNA: TGTGCCAGCAGGCACTCCGGGACAGCAAACACTGAAGCTTTCTTT. It yields the protein CASRHSGTANTEAFF.

The chain couples TRBV6-1 to TRBJ1-1, with a tentative D call TRBD1 (5 bases). The V gene lost 1 base and the J gene lost 5 bases, with 14 bases spanning the gap. The CDR3 loop spans 15 amino acids. Looked up from germline, CDR1 is MNHNS and CDR2 is SASEGT. The CDR3 DNA is TGTGCCAGCAGTGAAGAAGGGGCCAGAGAGACTGAAGCTTTCTTT. Translating it yields CASSEEGARETEAFF.

The CDR3 DNA follows: TGTGCCAGCTCACCATCGTCAGGGTCAAACTATGGCTACACCTTC. Protein product: CASSPSSGSNYGYTF. The chain uses TRBV18 and TRBJ1-2, with D perhaps TRBD1 (5 bases). The CDR3 sequence is 15 residues long. V gave up 2 bases and J gave up 2 bases, with 12 bases separating them. Germline V gives CDR1 KGHSH, CDR2 LQKENI.

This chain uses TRBV9 with TRBJ1-1; 7 bases match TRBD1. The V gene end was trimmed by 4 bases and the J gene end by 1 base; junction bases not matched to a gene: 4. The CDR3 is 14 amino acids. The germline gives CDR1 SGDLS, CDR2 YYNGEE. The CDR3 spells CASSSRQGNTEAFF. Here the CDR3 DNA reads TGTGCCAGCAGCTCCCGACAGGGGAACACTGAAGCTTTCTTT.

The rearrangement joins TRBV15 to TRBJ2-7; TRBD1 matches at 9 bases. CDR3 length equals 14 residues. Trimming took 8 bases from V and 4 from J; bases not matched to a gene: 9. Germline CDR1 reads LNHNV; CDR2 reads YYDKDF (reference sequence). CDR3 bases: TGTGCCACCTCACCTCGACAGGGGGTTTACGAGCAGTACTTC. The encoded protein is CATSPRQGVYEQYF.

The V call is TRBV5-5, the J call TRBJ1-1, with a weak D call TRBD1 (6 bases). Germline V gives CDR1 SGHKS, CDR2 YYEKEE (reference sequence). The V and J ends lost 4 bases and 11 bases respectively, with 15 bases between them. The CDR3 length is 12 residues. The CDR3 sequence is CASSRSIQGAFF. The CDR3 DNA reads TGTGCCAGCAGCCGATCCATTCAGGGGGCTTTCTTT.

The V call is TRBV9, the J call TRBJ1-2; 9 nucleotides agree with TRBD1. V dropped 5 bases and J dropped 2; count of bases not matched to a gene: 7. This CDR3 is built from 15 residues. The germline CDR1 and CDR2 sequences are SGDLS and YYNGEE. The CDR3 nucleotides read TGTGCCAGCAGGTACGAGGGACAGGGAAACTATGGCTACACCTTC. Residues: CASRYEGQGNYGYTF.

In this sample, this clone turned up once. This chain joins TRBV4-1 and TRBJ2-1; 7 bases are shared with TRBD2. Germline loops: CDR1 MGHRA, CDR2 YSYEKL. The CDR3 sequence is 17 residues long. J was trimmed by 0 bases and V by 0 bases; bases with no gene match: 5. The CDR3 DNA is TGCGCCAGCAGCCAAGATCCGGGCGGGAGCTCCTACAATGAGCAGTTCTTC. Its protein is CASSQDPGGSSYNEQFF.

This clone appeared a single time. The CDR3 loop is CASSPPQGYEQYF. CDR3 in DNA: TGTGCCAGCTCACCTCCCCAGGGGTACGAGCAGTACTTC. The chain couples TRBV18 to TRBJ2-7; TRBD1 might be the D (6 bases). Per germline, CDR1 KGHSH and CDR2 LQKENI. Deletions cut 3 bases from V and 4 bases from J, with 10 bases between. This CDR3 region has 13 residues. The full variable domain, rest sourced from reference TRBV18 and TRBJ2-7, is NAGVMQNPRHLVRRRGQEARLRCSPMKGHSHVYWYRQLPEEGLKFMVYLQKENIIDESGMPKERFSAEFPKEGPSILRIQQVVRGDSAAYFCASSPPQGYEQYFGPGTRLTVT.

The V gene is TRBV11-2, the J gene TRBJ2-7, with TRBD2 identical over 12 bases. The germline V gene has CDR1 SGHAT and CDR2 FQNNGV. Losses at the gene ends were 2 bases for V and 1 base for J; bases not matched to a gene: 3. This CDR3 contains 16 residues. In DNA, the CDR3 is TGTGCCAGCAGCTTAAGGACTAGCGGGGCTTCCTACGAGCAGTACTTC. Its translation is CASSLRTSGASYEQYF.

This chain uses TRBV9 with TRBJ2-1; 7 positions match TRBD2. Unmatched junction bases numbered 14, after V lost 3 bases and J lost 8 bases. Germline V CDR1 and CDR2: SGDLS, YYNGEE. The CDR3 consists of 16 residues. As DNA, the CDR3 is TGTGCCAGCAGCGCCCTAGGGAGGGTGATGACCGATGAGCAGTTCTTC. It translates to CASSALGRVMTDEQFF. Together with reference TRBV9 and TRBJ2-1, the CDR3 gives the full variable domain: DSGVTQTPKHLITATGQRVTLRCSPRSGDLSVYWYQQSLDQGLQFLIQYYNGEERAKGNILERFSAQQFPDLHSELNLSSLELGDSALYFCASSALGRVMTDEQFFGPGTRLTVL.

The CDR3 loop reads CSVQTVSYEQYF. The CDR3 DNA reads as TGCAGCGTTCAGACAGTTTCCTACGAGCAGTACTTC. The chain couples TRBV29-1 to TRBJ2-7, with D possibly being TRBD1 (5 bases). Trimming left V 5 bases short and J 1 base short, with 9 bases between. CDR1 and CDR2 (germline): SQVTM, ANQGSEA. The CDR3 contains 12 residues.

The chain couples TRBV29-1 to TRBJ1-2; tentative D call: TRBD1 (6 bases). Germline CDR1 is SQVTM and CDR2 is ANQGSEA. Trimming took off 6 bases at V and 6 bases at J, with 20 bases between the two ends. The CDR3 consists of 14 residues. The CDR3 protein is CSVVDSGDVHGYTF. CDR3 in DNA: TGCAGCGTGGTGGACTCAGGGGATGTCCATGGCTACACCTTC.

The CDR3 DNA sequence: TGTGCCAGCAGCGTGCTAGCGGGAGTCCCGCAGTTCTTC. It codes for CASSVLAGVPQFF. J is TRBJ2-1 and V is TRBV5-4; 10 positions match TRBD2. V was pared by 4 bases and J by 12 bases, with 7 bases of the junction left unmatched. Germline V gene sequence: CDR1 SGHNT, CDR2 YYREEE (reference sequence). This CDR3 has 13 amino acids. Filled out from reference TRBV5-4 and TRBJ2-1, the complete variable domain reads ETGVTQSPTHLIKTRGQQVTLRCSSQSGHNTVSWYQQALGQGPQFIFQYYREEENGRGNFPPRFSGLQFPNYSSELNVNALELDDSALYLCASSVLAGVPQFFGPGTRLTVL.

This clone was observed a handful of times. The chain recombines TRBV12-5 with TRBJ2-5; a weak D match, TRBD2 (6 bases). V dropped 2 bases and J dropped 3 bases, with 16 bases sitting between them. This CDR3 has 16 amino acids. Germline CDR1 is LGHNT and CDR2 is FRNRAP. Written as DNA, the CDR3 is TGTGCTAGTGGTTTGAGAGGGGACTCGGCAGAAGAGACCCAGTACTTC. Translation gives CASGLRGDSAEETQYF.

This clone was counted only a few times. The J gene is TRBJ2-3, the V gene TRBV6-6; 10 bases fit TRBD2. The CDR3 runs 15 residues. Looked up from germline, CDR1 is MNHNY and CDR2 is SVGAGI (reference sequence). J was trimmed by 4 bases and V by 2 bases; bases with no gene match: 3. CDR3 sequence: CASSYGLAGADTQYF. The CDR3 DNA is TGTGCCAGCAGTTACGGCCTAGCGGGAGCAGATACGCAGTATTTT.

The chain joins TRBV5-6 to TRBJ2-7; the D is unclear. The germline CDR1 and CDR2 sequences are SGHDT and YYEEEE. The V gene lost 0 bases and the J gene lost 2 bases, with 9 bases spanning the gap. The length of the CDR3 is 14 residues. The CDR3 reads CASSLGSWPYEQYF. DNA of the CDR3: TGTGCCAGCAGCTTGGGATCTTGGCCCTACGAGCAGTACTTC.